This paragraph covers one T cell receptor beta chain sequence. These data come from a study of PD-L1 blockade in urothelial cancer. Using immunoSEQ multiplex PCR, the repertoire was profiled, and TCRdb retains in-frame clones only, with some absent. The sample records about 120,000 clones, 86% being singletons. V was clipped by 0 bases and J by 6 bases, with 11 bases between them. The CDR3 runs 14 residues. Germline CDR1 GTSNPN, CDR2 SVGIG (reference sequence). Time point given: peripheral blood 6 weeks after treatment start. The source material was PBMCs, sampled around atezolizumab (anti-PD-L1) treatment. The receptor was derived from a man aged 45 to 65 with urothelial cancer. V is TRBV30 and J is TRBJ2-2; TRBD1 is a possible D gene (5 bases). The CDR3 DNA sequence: TGTGCCTGGAGTGTCAGGGTTCGGGCCGGGGAGCTGTTTTTT. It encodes CAWSVRVRAGELFF.